Listed below are T cell receptor beta chains from one sample, sequenced in a study of cytomegalovirus exposure and HLA in healthy donors. The assay was immunoSEQ multiplex PCR, and TCRdb's table has in-frame clones only and misses some. The sample contains over 90,000 clones, approximately 73% of which appear only once. Source material: PBMCs. The receptor source for this set is a man aged 35-49 years in good health and CMV-seronegative. Both conserved end residues are part of each CDR3. The order of the fields is V gene, J gene, clone size, CDR3 length, D gene, CDR3 protein, CDR3 DNA. A D gene is named only where the DNA matches it firmly. For some rows the clone size is stated as once, few or many, or as a class when expanded; others skip it.

v_gene: TRBV9; j_gene: TRBJ2-1; abundance: once; len: 18; d_gene: TRBD2; CDR3aa: CASSVAGVLAGGPGEQFF; CDR3nt: TGTGCCAGCAGCGTTGCTGGGGTACTAGCGGGGGGGCCAGGGGAGCAGTTCTTC
v_gene: TRBV19; j_gene: TRBJ1-1; abundance: .; len: 13; d_gene: TRBD1; CDR3aa: CASSFTGDTEAFF; CDR3nt: TGTGCCAGTAGTTTCACAGGGGACACTGAAGCTTTCTTT
v_gene: TRBV25-1; j_gene: TRBJ2-5; abundance: .; len: 15; d_gene: TRBD1; CDR3aa: CASSEPQGAGETQYF; CDR3nt: TGTGCCAGCAGTGAACCACAGGGGGCAGGAGAGACCCAGTACTTC
v_gene: TRBV5-1; j_gene: TRBJ1-3; abundance: many; len: 17; d_gene: .; CDR3aa: CASSLGPTGLSGNTIYF; CDR3nt: TGCGCCAGCAGCTTGGGACCAACAGGGTTATCCGGAAACACCATATATTTT
v_gene: TRBV7-2; j_gene: TRBJ2-5; abundance: .; len: 14; d_gene: .; CDR3aa: CASSSLPQKETQYF; CDR3nt: TGTGCCAGCAGCTCCCTCCCACAGAAAGAGACCCAGTACTTC
v_gene: TRBV27; j_gene: TRBJ2-5; abundance: .; len: 16; d_gene: TRBD2; CDR3aa: CASSGLAGGPRETQYF; CDR3nt: TGTGCCAGCAGTGGACTAGCGGGGGGGCCGAGGGAGACCCAGTACTTC
v_gene: TRBV19; j_gene: TRBJ2-7; abundance: .; len: 16; d_gene: TRBD1; CDR3aa: CASSRKPGQPSYEQYF; CDR3nt: TGTGCCAGTAGTAGGAAGCCGGGACAGCCATCCTACGAGCAGTACTTC
v_gene: TRBV18; j_gene: TRBJ2-7; abundance: .; len: 13; d_gene: .; CDR3aa: CASSPPGTYEQYF; CDR3nt: TGTGCCAGCTCACCGCCAGGCACCTACGAGCAGTACTTC
v_gene: TRBV4-1; j_gene: TRBJ2-2; abundance: .; len: 14; d_gene: .; CDR3aa: CASSQGTGIGELFF; CDR3nt: TGCGCCAGCAGCCAAGGAACAGGGATCGGGGAGCTGTTTTTT
v_gene: TRBV6-1; j_gene: TRBJ1-2; abundance: .; len: 15; d_gene: .; CDR3aa: CASGNSGRLMGGYTF; CDR3nt: TGTGCCAGCGGCAACTCAGGGCGCTTAATGGGTGGCTACACCTTC
v_gene: TRBV10-3; j_gene: TRBJ1-4; abundance: few; len: 15; d_gene: TRBD1; CDR3aa: CAISDFTGGSEKLFF; CDR3nt: TGTGCCATCAGTGATTTTACAGGGGGGAGTGAAAAACTGTTTTTT
v_gene: TRBV7-9; j_gene: TRBJ1-4; abundance: .; len: 16; d_gene: .; CDR3aa: CASSLRRGAVNEKLFF; CDR3nt: TGTGCCAGCAGCCTGCGGCGGGGGGCTGTTAATGAAAAACTGTTTTTT
v_gene: TRBV6-5; j_gene: TRBJ2-3; abundance: .; len: 15; d_gene: .; CDR3aa: CASRQRFRGTDTQYF; CDR3nt: TGTGCCAGCAGGCAACGTTTCCGGGGCACAGATACGCAGTATTTT
v_gene: TRBV6-9; j_gene: TRBJ2-3; abundance: .; len: 19; d_gene: TRBD2; CDR3aa: CASSRPVAGGSWATDTQYF; CDR3nt: TGTGCCAGCAGTAGACCGGTAGCGGGGGGGTCATGGGCCACAGATACGCAGTATTTT
v_gene: TRBV11-2; j_gene: TRBJ1-5; abundance: .; len: 15; d_gene: .; CDR3aa: CASSLGANSNQPQHF; CDR3nt: TGTGCCAGCAGCTTAGGTGCGAATAGCAATCAGCCCCAGCATTTT
v_gene: TRBV6-1; j_gene: TRBJ2-3; abundance: .; len: 15; d_gene: TRBD2; CDR3aa: CASSVRLATTDTQYF; CDR3nt: TGTGCCAGCAGTGTGAGACTAGCGACCACAGATACGCAGTATTTT
v_gene: TRBV5-1; j_gene: TRBJ2-2; abundance: .; len: 16; d_gene: .; CDR3aa: CASSLAGGTWTGELFF; CDR3nt: TGCGCCAGCAGCTTGGCGGGGGGCACTTGGACCGGGGAGCTGTTTTTT
v_gene: TRBV30; j_gene: TRBJ2-1; abundance: .; len: 13; d_gene: .; CDR3aa: CAWSEDSYNEQFF; CDR3nt: TGTGCCTGGAGTGAGGACAGTTACAATGAGCAGTTCTTC
v_gene: TRBV5-1; j_gene: TRBJ2-5; abundance: .; len: 14; d_gene: TRBD2; CDR3aa: CASSPHSGLAGPYF; CDR3nt: TGCGCCAGCAGCCCTCACTCAGGACTAGCGGGCCCGTACTTC
v_gene: TRBV4-3; j_gene: TRBJ2-7; abundance: once; len: 15; d_gene: TRBD1; CDR3aa: CASRQTGESSYEQYF; CDR3nt: TGCGCCAGCCGCCAGACAGGGGAAAGCTCCTACGAGCAGTACTTC
v_gene: TRBV2; j_gene: TRBJ2-7; abundance: few; len: 14; d_gene: .; CDR3aa: CASKLTGPSYEQYF; CDR3nt: TGTGCCAGCAAACTAACAGGGCCCTCCTACGAGCAGTACTTC
v_gene: TRBV7-2; j_gene: TRBJ2-2; abundance: .; len: 14; d_gene: TRBD2; CDR3aa: CASSLRGGTGELFF; CDR3nt: TGTGCCAGCAGCTTACGGGGGGGCACCGGGGAGCTGTTTTTT
v_gene: TRBV30; j_gene: TRBJ1-3; abundance: .; len: 14; d_gene: .; CDR3aa: CAWRGASSGNTIYF; CDR3nt: TGTGCCTGGAGGGGCGCCAGCTCTGGAAACACCATATATTTT
v_gene: TRBV2; j_gene: TRBJ2-7; abundance: .; len: 14; d_gene: TRBD1; CDR3aa: CASGTGQGFYEQYF; CDR3nt: TGTGCCAGCGGGACGGGACAGGGTTTCTACGAGCAGTACTTC
v_gene: TRBV10-2; j_gene: TRBJ2-1; abundance: .; len: 13; d_gene: .; CDR3aa: CASRWESPTEQFF; CDR3nt: TGCGCCAGCAGGTGGGAGTCACCTACTGAGCAGTTCTTC
v_gene: TRBV4-1; j_gene: TRBJ2-7; abundance: few; len: 16; d_gene: TRBD2; CDR3aa: CASSQGWGSGGYEQYF; CDR3nt: TGCGCCAGCAGCCAAGGCTGGGGTAGCGGGGGGTACGAGCAGTACTTC
v_gene: TRBV7-9; j_gene: TRBJ2-5; abundance: .; len: 15; d_gene: .; CDR3aa: CASSLGVGQGETQYF; CDR3nt: TGTGCCAGCAGCTTAGGAGTCGGCCAGGGTGAGACCCAGTACTTC
v_gene: TRBV15; j_gene: TRBJ2-7; abundance: .; len: 17; d_gene: .; CDR3aa: CATSRGGGTSFFYEQYF; CDR3nt: TGTGCCACCAGCAGAGGGGGAGGTACATCCTTTTTTTACGAGCAGTACTTC
v_gene: TRBV18; j_gene: TRBJ1-1; abundance: .; len: 14; d_gene: .; CDR3aa: CASSPGFTDTEAFF; CDR3nt: TGTGCCAGCTCACCGGGCTTTACCGACACTGAAGCTTTCTTT
v_gene: TRBV7-9; j_gene: TRBJ1-2; abundance: .; len: 15; d_gene: TRBD1; CDR3aa: CASSTRQGAPGGYTF; CDR3nt: TGTGCCAGCAGCACAAGACAGGGGGCACCGGGTGGCTACACCTTC
v_gene: TRBV15; j_gene: TRBJ2-3; abundance: .; len: 14; d_gene: TRBD1; CDR3aa: CATSRSITGGTQYF; CDR3nt: TGTGCCACCAGCAGATCCATTACAGGGGGTACGCAGTATTTT
v_gene: TRBV13; j_gene: TRBJ1-2; abundance: .; len: 15; d_gene: TRBD1; CDR3aa: CTSSLVTGVSYGYTF; CDR3nt: TGTACCAGCAGCTTAGTGACAGGGGTGAGCTATGGCTACACCTTC
v_gene: TRBV13; j_gene: TRBJ1-2; abundance: .; len: 15; d_gene: .; CDR3aa: CASSLGGGNNYGYTF; CDR3nt: TGTGCCAGCAGCTTAGGCGGGGGTAATAACTATGGCTACACCTTC
v_gene: TRBV5-6; j_gene: TRBJ1-3; abundance: .; len: 16; d_gene: .; CDR3aa: CASSLGARVSGNTIYF; CDR3nt: TGTGCCAGCAGCTTGGGGGCCAGAGTGTCTGGAAACACCATATATTTT
v_gene: TRBV2; j_gene: TRBJ1-1; abundance: few; len: 12; d_gene: .; CDR3aa: CASRPGNTEAFF; CDR3nt: TGTGCCAGCCGTCCAGGGAACACTGAAGCTTTCTTT
v_gene: TRBV30; j_gene: TRBJ2-7; abundance: .; len: 14; d_gene: TRBD1; CDR3aa: CAWSFTGGSYEQYF; CDR3nt: TGTGCCTGGAGTTTTACAGGGGGCTCCTACGAGCAGTACTTC
v_gene: TRBV5-1; j_gene: TRBJ2-5; abundance: .; len: 14; d_gene: .; CDR3aa: CASSPTGFQETQYF; CDR3nt: TGCGCCAGCAGCCCGACAGGTTTCCAAGAGACCCAGTACTTC
v_gene: TRBV29-1; j_gene: TRBJ1-2; abundance: .; len: 15; d_gene: TRBD1; CDR3aa: CSVEGGTGGEDGYTF; CDR3nt: TGCAGCGTGGAGGGGGGGACAGGGGGAGAGGATGGCTACACCTTC
v_gene: TRBV29-1; j_gene: TRBJ2-7; abundance: .; len: 16; d_gene: TRBD1; CDR3aa: CSVDTGQGGGLYEQYF; CDR3nt: TGCAGCGTTGACACGGGACAGGGAGGGGGGTTATACGAGCAGTACTTC
v_gene: TRBV18; j_gene: TRBJ2-2; abundance: .; len: 16; d_gene: TRBD1; CDR3aa: CASSNRQGRGTGELFF; CDR3nt: TGTGCCAGCTCAAACAGACAGGGCCGGGGCACCGGGGAGCTGTTTTTT
v_gene: TRBV2; j_gene: TRBJ2-7; abundance: .; len: 15; d_gene: TRBD1; CDR3aa: CASSDVGTGREEQYF; CDR3nt: TGTGCCAGCAGTGACGTAGGGACAGGGCGTGAGGAGCAGTACTTC
v_gene: TRBV7-9; j_gene: TRBJ1-2; abundance: .; len: 16; d_gene: TRBD1; CDR3aa: CASSLVGTGPLGGYTF; CDR3nt: TGTGCCAGCAGCTTAGTCGGGACAGGCCCCCTAGGGGGCTACACCTTC
v_gene: TRBV30; j_gene: TRBJ1-1; abundance: .; len: 16; d_gene: .; CDR3aa: CAWRPRGRDVNTEAFF; CDR3nt: TGTGCCTGGAGGCCCAGGGGCCGGGACGTGAACACTGAAGCTTTCTTT
v_gene: TRBV5-1; j_gene: TRBJ2-5; abundance: .; len: 14; d_gene: TRBD2; CDR3aa: CASSLPSGEETQYF; CDR3nt: TGCGCCAGCAGCTTGCCTAGCGGGGAAGAGACCCAGTACTTC
v_gene: TRBV30; j_gene: TRBJ1-4; abundance: .; len: 18; d_gene: TRBD1; CDR3aa: CAWSGITGERATNEKLFF; CDR3nt: TGTGCCTGGAGTGGTATCACAGGGGAAAGAGCGACTAATGAAAAACTGTTTTTT
v_gene: TRBV7-3; j_gene: TRBJ2-3; abundance: .; len: 14; d_gene: TRBD2; CDR3aa: CAIFVAGITDTQYF; CDR3nt: TGTGCCATTTTTGTAGCGGGGATCACAGATACGCAGTATTTT
v_gene: TRBV6-6; j_gene: TRBJ2-3; abundance: .; len: 13; d_gene: TRBD1; CDR3aa: CASSPTGTDTQYF; CDR3nt: TGTGCCAGCAGTCCGACAGGGACAGATACGCAGTATTTT
v_gene: TRBV4-1; j_gene: TRBJ1-4; abundance: .; len: 15; d_gene: .; CDR3aa: CASSQGLRFAEKLFF; CDR3nt: TGCGCCAGCAGCCAAGGACTTCGTTTTGCAGAAAAACTGTTTTTT
v_gene: TRBV27; j_gene: TRBJ1-6; abundance: .; len: 13; d_gene: TRBD1; CDR3aa: CASSQGDNSPLHF; CDR3nt: TGTGCCAGCAGTCAGGGGGATAATTCACCCCTCCACTTT
v_gene: TRBV2; j_gene: TRBJ1-2; abundance: .; len: 13; d_gene: TRBD1; CDR3aa: CASGDRSNYGYTF; CDR3nt: TGTGCCAGCGGGGACAGATCTAACTATGGCTACACCTTC
v_gene: TRBV18; j_gene: TRBJ1-2; abundance: .; len: 17; d_gene: .; CDR3aa: CASSLEQGAGAPYGYTF; CDR3nt: TGTGCCAGCTCTCTCGAACAAGGGGCAGGGGCGCCCTATGGCTACACCTTC
v_gene: TRBV4-1; j_gene: TRBJ2-1; abundance: .; len: 14; d_gene: .; CDR3aa: CASSQVTGSNEQFF; CDR3nt: TGCGCCAGCAGCCAAGTTACGGGTTCCAATGAGCAGTTCTTC
v_gene: TRBV7-9; j_gene: TRBJ1-2; abundance: .; len: 17; d_gene: TRBD1; CDR3aa: CASSFHGQGAEGYGYTF; CDR3nt: TGTGCCAGCAGCTTCCATGGACAGGGGGCAGAAGGCTATGGCTACACCTTC
v_gene: TRBV2; j_gene: TRBJ2-5; abundance: .; len: 14; d_gene: .; CDR3aa: CASSRTSPGETQYF; CDR3nt: TGTGCCAGCAGTCGAACTAGCCCGGGGGAGACCCAGTACTTC